This paragraph covers one T cell receptor beta chain sequence. The V and J ends lost 4 bases and 9 bases, in that order; junction bases with no gene match: 8. In germline, CDR1 is SGHRS, CDR2 YFSETQ. The CDR3 is 15 amino acids. These data come from a study of shared clonotypes between healthy human individuals. Assay: immunoSEQ multiplex PCR; the TCRdb copy retains only in-frame clones and omits some. The sample lists approximately 500,000 clones; 75% to 80% were seen once. Sequencing input: PBMCs. The chain employs TRBV5-1 and TRBJ2-1; 12 bases agree with TRBD2. The TCR sequence derives from a woman aged 40 to 50 in good health. Some clones in this sample may be carry-over from other donors' samples. The CDR3 reads CASSPSTSGSSEQFF. The CDR3 nucleotides read TGCGCCAGCAGCCCGTCGACTAGCGGGAGCTCTGAGCAGTTCTTC.